This is a list of T cell receptor beta chains from one sample in a study of relationships among human T cell subsets. TCRdb reanalysed the multiplex PCR reads using MiXCR and keeps one entry per CDR3 protein. The sample holds approximately 13,000 distinct CDR3 sequences, less than 65% seen once. The sample was Tregs sorted from blood. The receptors were gathered from a man between 35 and 55 years old in good health. Both conserved end residues are part of each CDR3. The D gene is left open where the match is weak. Expanded clones are given a class, and other clones once, few, many or no size at all.

d_call	v_call	j_call	clone_size	cdr3_aa	cdr3_nt
.	TRBV18	TRBJ2-1	.	CASSTEKGEQFF	TGTGCCAGCTCAACCGAGAAGGGTGAGCAGTTCTTC
TRBD1	TRBV12-3/TRBV12-4	TRBJ2-7	.	CASSWDRAPYEQYF	TGTGCCAGCAGTTGGGACAGGGCGCCCTACGAGCAGTACTTC
TRBD1	TRBV27	TRBJ1-2	.	CASSPTPQSGTGVYGHTF	TGTGCCAGCAGTCCCACTCCCCAGTCCGGGACAGGGGTCTATGGCCACACCTTC
.	TRBV5-1	TRBJ2-7	few	CASSGGSSYEQYF	TGCGCCAGCAGCGGAGGTTCCTCCTACGAGCAGTACTTC
.	TRBV11-2	TRBJ2-3	few	CASSVFDTQYF	TGTGCCAGCAGCGTATTTGATACGCAGTATTTT
.	TRBV7-9	TRBJ2-7	.	CASSPQSGQTYEQYF	TGTGCCAGCAGTCCCCAGAGCGGCCAAACCTACGAGCAGTACTTC
TRBD1	TRBV5-5	TRBJ2-4	once	CASSHGTDVSKNILYF	TGTGCCAGCAGCCACGGGACAGACGTTTCCAAAAACATTCTGTACTTC
.	TRBV19	TRBJ2-7	.	CASSIQTYEQYF	TGTGCCAGTAGTATTCAAACCTACGAGCAGTACTTC
.	TRBV5-1	TRBJ1-1	medium-sized	CASSLAFSRTMRVNTEAFF	TGCGCCAGCAGCTTGGCGTTCTCCAGGACAATGAGGGTGAACACTGAAGCTTTCTTT
TRBD1	TRBV5-1	TRBJ2-7	few	CASSQQGVSYEQYF	TGCGCCAGCAGCCAACAGGGGGTCTCCTACGAGCAGTACTTC
.	TRBV12-3/TRBV12-4	TRBJ2-1	.	CASSLTRWDEQFF	TGTGCCAGCAGTTTAACTAGGTGGGATGAGCAGTTCTTC
TRBD2	TRBV28	TRBJ2-3	.	CASSLFGGRDTDTQYF	TGTGCCAGCAGTTTATTCGGCGGGAGGGACACAGATACGCAGTATTTT
.	TRBV10-2	TRBJ2-5	few	CASTLTQGSGTQYF	TGCGCCAGCACTCTCACCCAGGGTAGTGGGACCCAGTACTTC
.	TRBV10-3	TRBJ2-3	.	CAITGSAITDTQYF	TGTGCCATCACGGGGTCCGCCATCACAGATACGCAGTATTTT
.	TRBV6-4	TRBJ2-1	.	CASSDWSRSSYNEQFF	TGTGCCAGCAGTGACTGGTCTAGGAGCTCCTACAATGAGCAGTTCTTC
.	TRBV20-1	TRBJ2-1	.	CSARRASDEQFF	TGCAGTGCTAGGAGGGCCAGCGATGAGCAGTTCTTC
.	TRBV12-3/TRBV12-4	TRBJ1-6	.	CASSLGAAGHSPLHF	TGTGCCAGCAGTTTGGGAGCGGCAGGGCACTCACCCCTCCACTTT
.	TRBV4-1	TRBJ1-1	few	CASSQSDSFTEAFF	TGCGCCAGCAGCCAGTCGGACAGTTTCACTGAAGCTTTCTTT
.	TRBV4-1	TRBJ2-2	.	CASRPMTGLNTGELFF	TGCGCCAGCAGACCTATGACGGGTTTGAACACCGGGGAGCTGTTTTTT
TRBD2	TRBV11-2	TRBJ2-1	.	CASSRGSSGGYEQFF	TGTGCCAGCAGCCGGGGATCTAGCGGGGGGTATGAGCAGTTCTTC
TRBD2	TRBV5-1	TRBJ2-3	.	CASSLSSGASTDTQYF	TGCGCCAGCAGCTTATCTAGCGGAGCTAGCACAGATACGCAGTATTTT
.	TRBV28	TRBJ2-7	.	CASSPTGSRGYEQYF	TGTGCCAGCAGTCCCACAGGGAGTCGAGGATACGAGCAGTACTTC
TRBD2	TRBV11-2	TRBJ2-1	.	CASSSSSGDNKQFF	TGTGCCAGCAGCTCCTCTAGCGGGGACAATAAGCAGTTCTTC
.	TRBV28	TRBJ2-7	few	CASSLRAMYEQYF	TGTGCCAGCAGTTTAAGGGCAATGTACGAGCAGTACTTC
TRBD2	TRBV4-2	TRBJ2-7	once	CASSQGDGRINEQYF	TGTGCCAGCAGCCAAGGGGACGGGAGGATAAACGAGCAGTACTTC
.	TRBV30	TRBJ1-2	.	CAWKARGNYGYTF	TGTGCCTGGAAAGCCAGGGGTAACTATGGCTACACCTTC
.	TRBV7-9	TRBJ1-2	.	CASSLGEYGYTF	TGTGCCAGCAGCTTAGGAGAATATGGCTACACCTTC
TRBD1	TRBV29-1	TRBJ1-1	.	CSVEGQGNTEAFF	TGCAGCGTTGAGGGACAGGGGAACACTGAAGCTTTCTTT
TRBD1	TRBV7-8	TRBJ1-4	once	CASSTGTGGEKLFF	TGTGCCAGCAGCACCGGGACAGGGGGCGAAAAACTGTTTTTT
TRBD1	TRBV10-3	TRBJ1-1	.	CAISRTGGSEAFF	TGTGCCATCAGCCGGACAGGGGGCAGTGAAGCTTTCTTT
.	TRBV10-3	TRBJ2-6	.	CAISGGRDDSGANVLTF	TGTGCCATCAGTGGAGGCAGGGACGACTCTGGGGCCAACGTCCTGACTTTC
TRBD1	TRBV20-1	TRBJ2-1	.	CSASPTGEEQFF	TGCAGTGCTAGTCCCACAGGGGAAGAGCAGTTCTTC
TRBD1	TRBV10-3	TRBJ1-3	.	CAISEPGQPSGNTIYF	TGTGCCATCAGTGAGCCGGGACAGCCCTCTGGAAACACCATATATTTT
TRBD1	TRBV27	TRBJ1-1	.	CASSLQGANTEAFF	TGTGCCAGCAGTTTACAGGGGGCAAACACTGAAGCTTTCTTT
.	TRBV11-2	TRBJ2-7	.	CASSLEREQYF	TGTGCCAGCAGCTTAGAGCGCGAGCAGTACTTC
TRBD1	TRBV29-1	TRBJ1-2	.	CSVWTGRHGYTF	TGCAGCGTTTGGACAGGGCGCCATGGCTACACCTTC
TRBD2	TRBV28	TRBJ2-7	.	CASSVAGGGYEQYF	TGTGCCAGCAGTGTAGCGGGAGGAGGTTACGAGCAGTACTTC
.	TRBV29-1	TRBJ1-6	medium-sized	CSVVGARNSPLHF	TGCAGCGTTGTGGGGGCGCGGAATTCACCCCTCCACTTT
.	TRBV14	TRBJ2-1	.	CASSQVLTSEQFF	TGTGCCAGCAGCCAAGTTTTGACGTCTGAGCAGTTCTTC
TRBD1	TRBV2	TRBJ2-5	.	CASSDDRGSWQETQYF	TGTGCCAGCAGTGACGACAGGGGATCGTGGCAAGAGACCCAGTACTTC